The 8 T cell receptor beta chains reported below all come from one sample, sequenced in a study of graft-versus-host responses after intestinal transplantation. TCRdb keeps only in-frame clones here, not all; method: immunoSEQ multiplex PCR. This sample has tens of thousands of clones, with about 95% found just once. Their target antigens are unknown. The specimen was unstimulated CD4+ T cells sorted from spleen or lymph node cells, collected before transplant. The source of these receptors is a human donor who was the organ donor for an intestinal transplant.

V usage is TRBV6-9 and J usage is TRBJ1-3, with D perhaps matching TRBD1 (5 bases). Germline lookup yields CDR1 MNHGY and CDR2 SVAAGI. V dropped 5 bases and J dropped 0 bases, with 14 bases sitting between them. CDR3 size: 16 residues. The CDR3: CASSGPGWGSGNTIYF. The CDR3 region has the DNA TGTGCCAGCAGTGGACCAGGGTGGGGCTCTGGAAACACCATATATTTT.

The chain uses TRBV7-2 and TRBJ1-1; a possible D gene is TRBD1 (5 bases). The ends were cut back, 4 bases at V and 1 base at J, with 19 bases in the middle. The CDR3 consists of 17 residues. Germline V gene lookup returns CDR1 SGHTA and CDR2 FQGNSA. In DNA, the CDR3 is TGTGCCAGCAGCTCCGGGTGGGGAGGGGCCTCGAACACTGAAGCTTTCTTT. Translated: CASSSGWGGASNTEAFF.

The chain has TRBV5-6 and TRBJ2-5; D possibly corresponds to TRBD1 (8 bases). The end of the DNA is better explained by TRBJ2-7, so the J call may be wrong. Germline V gene lookup returns CDR1 SGHDT and CDR2 YYEEEE. The CDR3 has 14 residues. The CDR3 DNA sequence: TGTGCCAGCAGCTTCACAGGGGGGGTCCGCGAGCAGTACTTC. Protein: CASSFTGGVREQYF.

The rearrangement links TRBV11-3 to TRBJ2-1; D may correspond to TRBD1 or TRBD2 (6 bases each). V was shortened by 0 bases and J by 8 bases, with 17 bases between the two germline ends. This CDR3 spans 16 amino acids. Germline values: CDR1 SGHNT, CDR2 YENEEA. This chain's CDR3 is CASSLDRGGSVYEQFF. CDR3 coding DNA: TGTGCCAGCAGCTTAGATCGAGGGGGGTCCGTCTATGAGCAGTTCTTC.

This rearrangement joins TRBV7-9 to TRBJ1-6, with D perhaps TRBD1 (5 bases). This CDR3 region has 14 residues. V lost 1 base to trimming and J lost 5 bases, with 6 bases between them. CDR1 and CDR2 from the germline V gene are SEHNR and FQNEAQ (reference sequence). In nucleotides, the CDR3 is TGTGCCAGCAGCTTAGGACAGAATAATTCACCCCTCCACTTT. Protein: CASSLGQNNSPLHF. Based on the CDR3 plus reference TRBV7-9 and TRBJ1-6, the full variable domain is DTGVSQNPRHKITKRGQNVTFRCDPISEHNRLYWYRQTLGQGPEFLTYFQNEAQLEKSRLLSDRFSAERPKGSFSTLEIQRTEQGDSAMYLCASSLGQNNSPLHFGNGTRLTVT.

The chain uses TRBV29-1 and TRBJ1-1; D is uncertain. Per germline, CDR1 SQVTM and CDR2 ANQGSEA. V lost 5 bases and J lost 4, with 14 bases in between. CDR3 size: 13 residues. The CDR3 here is CSVIQARGTEAFF. CDR3 coding DNA: TGCAGCGTTATTCAGGCACGGGGCACTGAAGCTTTCTTT.

The V and J genes are TRBV5-1 and TRBJ2-7; no firm D call. CDR1 and CDR2 (germline): SGHRS, YFSETQ. The CDR3 length is 13 residues. V lost 4 bases and J lost 6, with 14 bases in between. The CDR3 DNA follows: TGCGCCAGCAGCGGGCAGGAAGTCGGCGAGCAGTACTTC. The encoded protein is CASSGQEVGEQYF.

This chain connects TRBV28 to TRBJ1-2, with unresolved D. Germline lookup yields CDR1 MDHEN and CDR2 SYDVKM. The CDR3 has 13 amino acids. Trimming removed 2 bases at V and 3 bases at J, with 7 bases between. CDR3 bases: TGTGCCAGCAGTTTAGGGAGGTACTATGGCTACACCTTC. Translating it yields CASSLGRYYGYTF.